One and the same sample provided the 17 T cell receptor beta chains below, sequenced in a study of somatic mutations in cytotoxic T cells in rheumatoid arthritis. Repertoires were generated with immunoSEQ multiplex PCR, while TCRdb's copy carries only in-frame clones and drops some. The sample includes roughly 14,000 clones, under 95% of them seen just once. What was sequenced was CD4+ T cells sorted from blood. These receptors were collected from a man between 70 and 80 years old with rheumatoid arthritis.

V is TRBV6-5 and J is TRBJ2-2, with TRBD2 matching 8 bases. The CDR3 has 15 residues. Germline CDR1 is MNHEY and CDR2 is SVGAGI. After removal of 5 bases from V and 5 bases from J, the junction contained 7 bases not matched to a gene. The CDR3 bases are TGTGCCAGCAGTAGCCGGGAGGGCCGGACCGGGGAGCTGTTTTTT. Translating gives CASSSREGRTGELFF.

The V gene is TRBV18, the J gene TRBJ2-7, with 8 positions matching TRBD1. CDR1 and CDR2 (germline): KGHSH, LQKENI. The CDR3 runs 14 residues. After removal of 3 bases from V and 0 bases from J, the junction contained 1 base not matched to a gene. In DNA form, the CDR3 reads TGTGCCAGCTCACCGGGACAGGCCTCCTACGAGCAGTACTTC. Protein product: CASSPGQASYEQYF. Variable domain in full (rest from reference TRBV18 and TRBJ2-7): NAGVMQNPRHLVRRRGQEARLRCSPMKGHSHVYWYRQLPEEGLKFMVYLQKENIIDESGMPKERFSAEFPKEGPSILRIQQVVRGDSAAYFCASSPGQASYEQYFGPGTRLTVT.

The V call is TRBV5-1, the J call TRBJ2-7; 7 bases agree with TRBD1. The trim removed 0 bases at V and 3 bases at J, leaving 9 bases unmatched. The CDR3 spans 16 residues. The germline gives CDR1 SGHRS, CDR2 YFSETQ. CDR3 sequence (DNA): TGCGCCAGCAGCTTGGCTAGTCAGGGGGAGATCTACGAGCAGTACTTC. It codes for CASSLASQGEIYEQYF.

The chain recombines TRBV6-1 with TRBJ1-2; weak D call: TRBD1 (6 bases). Germline lookup yields CDR1 MNHNS and CDR2 SASEGT. The CDR3 covers 14 residues. Trimming pared 7 bases from V and 5 bases from J, leaving 17 bases between. For the CDR3, the DNA is TGTGCCAGCACCCGCTACAGGGATCGGTATGGCTACACCTTC. Translated, it gives CASTRYRDRYGYTF.

CDR3: CASTLDRFYQPQHF. In DNA form, the CDR3 reads TGTGCCAGTACCCTGGACAGGTTTTATCAGCCCCAGCATTTT. The chain combines TRBV19 with TRBJ1-5, with TRBD1 identical over 7 bases. The ends lost 7 bases at V and 5 bases at J; junction bases unmatched: 8. This CDR3 contains 14 residues. Germline values: CDR1 LNHDA, CDR2 SQIVND (reference sequence).

The chain is built from TRBV30 and TRBJ1-2; unclear D gene. CDR1 GTSNPN and CDR2 SVGIG come from the germline V gene (reference sequence). Trimming removed 6 bases from V and 10 bases from J, with 15 bases in between. The CDR3 runs to 11 residues. As DNA, the CDR3 is TGTGCCTGCCTCTTAGAAGCCGACTACACCTTC. Its translation is CACLLEADYTF.

The chain joins TRBV5-1 to TRBJ1-3; perhaps TRBD1 as D (5 bases). CDR1 is SGHRS and CDR2 is YFSETQ in the germline V gene. The CDR3 is 15 amino acids. V lost 0 bases, J lost 4 bases, and 11 bases lay in between. CDR3 residues: CASSLGGVYGNTIYF. The CDR3 region has the DNA TGCGCCAGCAGCTTGGGGGGGGTTTACGGAAACACCATATATTTT.

The J gene is TRBJ2-7, the V gene TRBV11-2; D is perhaps TRBD2 (5 bases). V was pared by 6 bases and J by 5 bases, with 14 bases between. Germline V gene sequence: CDR1 SGHAT, CDR2 FQNNGV. The CDR3 is 13 amino acids. The CDR3 bases are TGTGCCAGCAGTTTTGTGGGGAGTCACGAGCAGTACTTC. Translation: CASSFVGSHEQYF.

On this clone: Mismatch with germline at one junction end may stem from a read error. In the same sample, other DNA sequences code for this CDR3. The chain couples TRBV2 to TRBJ1-5; TRBD1 aligns across 8 bases. The CDR3 spans 13 residues. Germline V gives CDR1 SNHLY, CDR2 FYNNEI. This CDR3 reads CASGGTGRQPQHF. The CDR3 nucleotides are TGTGCCAGCGGTGGGACAGGAAGACAGCCCCAGCACTTT. Filled out from reference TRBV2 and TRBJ1-5, the complete variable domain reads EPEVTQTPSHQVTQMGQEVILRCVPISNHLYFYWYRQILGQKVEFLVSFYNNEISEKSEIFDDQFSVERPDGSNFTLKIRSTKLEDSAMYFCASGGTGRQPQHFGDGTRLSIL.

V is TRBV19 and J is TRBJ2-2; TRBD1 matches 7 bases. CDR1 is LNHDA, CDR2 SQIVND, per germline (reference sequence). The CDR3 is made up of 16 amino acids. The V gene end was trimmed by 3 bases and the J gene end by 4 bases; junction bases not matched to a gene: 8. In DNA, the CDR3 is TGTGCCAGTAGTATTAGGGGGACAGAGTTCACCGGGGAGCTGTTTTTT. Its translation is CASSIRGTEFTGELFF.

This clone was counted a single time. The CDR3 spells CASSLFSGRTYEQYF. Written as DNA, the CDR3 is TGTGCCAGCAGTTTATTTAGCGGGCGAACCTACGAGCAGTACTTC. The chain couples TRBV27 to TRBJ2-5; 7 bases are shared with TRBD2. The J call is doubtful: the DNA matches TRBJ2-7 better. CDR3 size: 15 residues. Germline CDR1 reads MNHEY; CDR2 reads SMNVEV (reference sequence).

This chain joins TRBV18 and TRBJ2-2; D is perhaps TRBD2 (6 bases). V was pared by 4 bases and J by 5 bases, with 14 bases between. The CDR3 is 15 amino acids. From germline, CDR1 is KGHSH and CDR2 LQKENI. Here the CDR3 reads CASSLGWRDTGELFF. CDR3 nucleotides: TGTGCCAGCTCACTTGGATGGCGGGATACCGGGGAGCTGTTTTTT.

The chain couples TRBV5-1 to TRBJ2-7, with 10 bases aligning to TRBD1. The CDR3 length is 14 residues. V lost 4 bases and J lost 5; bases outside the gene matches: 6. Germline lookup yields CDR1 SGHRS and CDR2 YFSETQ. The CDR3 DNA follows: TGCGCCAGCAGCAGACAGGGGGCGGACGACGAGCAGTACTTC. It encodes CASSRQGADDEQYF.

This chain joins TRBV28 and TRBJ2-3; D might be TRBD2 (6 bases). Trimming pared 8 bases from V and 1 base from J, leaving 13 bases between. CDR3 length: 14 residues. Germline loops: CDR1 MDHEN, CDR2 SYDVKM. The chain's CDR3 is CASLVADGTDTQYF. CDR3 in DNA: TGTGCCAGCTTGGTAGCGGACGGCACAGATACGCAGTATTTT.

There are a few counts of this clone. The rearrangement uses TRBV12-5 and TRBJ2-1; 9 bases agree with TRBD2. CDR1 is LGHNT, CDR2 FRNRAP, per germline. This CDR3 has 16 residues. With 6 bases clipped from V and 2 bases from J, the junction kept 8 bases outside the gene matches. The CDR3 loop reads CASGTNPSGAYNEQFF. The CDR3 DNA follows: TGTGCTAGTGGAACTAACCCTAGCGGGGCCTACAATGAGCAGTTCTTC. Supplemented by reference TRBV12-5 and TRBJ2-1, the full variable domain reads DARVTQTPRHKVTEMGQEVTMRCQPILGHNTVFWYRQTMMQGLELLAYFRNRAPLDDSGMPKDRFSAEMPDATLATLKIQPSEPRDSAVYFCASGTNPSGAYNEQFFGPGTRLTVL.

V and J are TRBV30 and TRBJ1-6; the match to TRBD1 covers 7 bases. Unmatched junction bases numbered 13, after V lost 5 bases and J lost 15 bases. Germline V gene data show CDR1 as GTSNPN and CDR2 as SVGIG (reference sequence). CDR3 size: 13 residues. The CDR3 coding sequence is TGTGCCTGGGTGAGACAGGGACAGCCTGTCCTCCACTTT. Residues: CAWVRQGQPVLHF.

The rearrangement uses TRBV19 and TRBJ2-2; a possible D gene is TRBD2 (7 bases). In germline, CDR1 is LNHDA, CDR2 SQIVND (reference sequence). There are 18 residues in the CDR3. V lost 6 bases, J lost 4 bases, and 24 bases lay in between. The CDR3 protein is CASRGAGHTPRGTGELFF. The CDR3 nucleotides read TGTGCCAGTAGGGGAGCGGGACATACACCGCGGGGCACCGGGGAGCTGTTTTTT.